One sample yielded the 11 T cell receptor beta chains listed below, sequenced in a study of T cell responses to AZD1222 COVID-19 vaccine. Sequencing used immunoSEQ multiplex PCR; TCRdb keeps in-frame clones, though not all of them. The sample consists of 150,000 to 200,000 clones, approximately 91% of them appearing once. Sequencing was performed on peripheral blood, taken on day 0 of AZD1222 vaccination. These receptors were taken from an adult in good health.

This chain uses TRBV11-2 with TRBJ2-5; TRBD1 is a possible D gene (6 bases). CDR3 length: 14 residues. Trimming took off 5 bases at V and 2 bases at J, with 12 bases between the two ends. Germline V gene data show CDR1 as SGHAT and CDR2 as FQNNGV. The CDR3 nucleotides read TGTGCCAGCAGCCCCGGGACATTTCAAGAGACCCAGTACTTC. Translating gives CASSPGTFQETQYF.

The CDR3: CASKVFSGNTIYF. The CDR3 DNA is TGTGCCAGTAAAGTATTCTCTGGAAACACCATATATTTT. The chain has TRBV19 and TRBJ1-3, with D unresolved. V lost 7 bases and J 0 bases, leaving 7 bases between the germline ends. The CDR3 loop spans 13 amino acids. Germline lookup yields CDR1 LNHDA and CDR2 SQIVND (reference sequence).

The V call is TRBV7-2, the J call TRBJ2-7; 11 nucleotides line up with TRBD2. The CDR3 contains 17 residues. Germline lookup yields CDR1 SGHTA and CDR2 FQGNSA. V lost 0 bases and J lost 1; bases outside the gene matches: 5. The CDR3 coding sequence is TGTGCCAGCAGCTTAGCGCTCCTAGCGGGAGGTTCCTACGAGCAGTACTTC. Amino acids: CASSLALLAGGSYEQYF.

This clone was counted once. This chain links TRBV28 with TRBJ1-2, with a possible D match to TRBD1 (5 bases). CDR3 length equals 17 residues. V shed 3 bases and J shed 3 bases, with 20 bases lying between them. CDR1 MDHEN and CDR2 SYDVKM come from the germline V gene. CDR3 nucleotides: TGTGCCAGCAGTTTGAATAGCGGGCAGGGTGCCTACTATGGCTACACCTTC. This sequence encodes CASSLNSGQGAYYGYTF.

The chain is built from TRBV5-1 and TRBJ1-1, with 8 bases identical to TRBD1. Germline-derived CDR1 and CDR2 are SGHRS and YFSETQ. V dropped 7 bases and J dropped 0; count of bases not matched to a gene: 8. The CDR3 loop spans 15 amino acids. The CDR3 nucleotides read TGCGCCAGCGGCCCCCGACAGGGGCTGAACACTGAAGCTTTCTTT. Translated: CASGPRQGLNTEAFF.

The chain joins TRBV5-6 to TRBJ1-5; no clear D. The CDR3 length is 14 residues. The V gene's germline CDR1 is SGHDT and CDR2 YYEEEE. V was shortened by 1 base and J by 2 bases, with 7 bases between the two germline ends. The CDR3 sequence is CASSLMQGNQPQHF. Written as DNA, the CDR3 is TGTGCCAGCAGCTTGATGCAGGGCAATCAGCCCCAGCATTTT.

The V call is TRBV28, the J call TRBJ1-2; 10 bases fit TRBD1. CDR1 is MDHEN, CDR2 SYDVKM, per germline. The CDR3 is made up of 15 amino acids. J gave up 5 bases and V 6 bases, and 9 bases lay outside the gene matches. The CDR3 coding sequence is TGTGCCAGCAGCTGGACAGGGGGAGTGAGGTATGGCTACACCTTC. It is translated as CASSWTGGVRYGYTF.

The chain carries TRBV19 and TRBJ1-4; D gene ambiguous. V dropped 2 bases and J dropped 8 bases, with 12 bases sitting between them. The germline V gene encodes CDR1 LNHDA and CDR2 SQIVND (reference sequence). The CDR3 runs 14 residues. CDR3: CASSISGAREKLFF. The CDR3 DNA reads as TGTGCCAGTAGTATATCGGGCGCCCGGGAAAAACTGTTTTTT.

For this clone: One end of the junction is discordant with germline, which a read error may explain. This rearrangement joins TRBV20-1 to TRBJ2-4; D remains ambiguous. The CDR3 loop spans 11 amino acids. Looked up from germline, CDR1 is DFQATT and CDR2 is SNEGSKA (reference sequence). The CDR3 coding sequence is TGCTCCCGGACCTCCAACAACATTCAGTACTTC. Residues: CSRTSNNIQYF.

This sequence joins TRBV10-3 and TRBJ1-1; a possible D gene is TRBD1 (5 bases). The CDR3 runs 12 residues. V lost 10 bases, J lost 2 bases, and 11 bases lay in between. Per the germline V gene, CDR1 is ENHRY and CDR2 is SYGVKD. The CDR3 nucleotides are TGTGCCACCGTCCAGGGAAACACTGAAGCTTTCTTT. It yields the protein CATVQGNTEAFF.

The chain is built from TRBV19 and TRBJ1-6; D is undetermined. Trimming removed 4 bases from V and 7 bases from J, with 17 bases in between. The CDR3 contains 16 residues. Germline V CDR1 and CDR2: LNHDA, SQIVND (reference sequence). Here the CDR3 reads CASSTRTDTQNSPLHF. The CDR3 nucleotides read TGTGCCAGTAGTACCCGGACCGATACGCAGAATTCACCCCTCCACTTT.